The next 15 T cell receptor beta chains were all read from a single sample in a study of blood T cell repertoires in COVID-19 (dated by TCRdb to between 2020 and 2021). The library was prepared using the immunoSEQ multiplex PCR assay. TCRdb's version of the immuneACCESS table is confined to in-frame rearrangements and falls short of the full clone set. An unresolved V gene accounts for under half of the shortfall where checked; the remainder is of unknown origin. For this sample there are roughly 63,000 clones; roughly 89% appear just once. Roughly 7.6% of the sample lies in the top ten. Sequenced sample: peripheral blood. These receptors were collected from a man in his fifties with active COVID-19.

This clone was detected only once. The rearrangement links TRBV6-5 to TRBJ1-3; 7 bases are shared with TRBD1. V shed 6 bases and J 2 bases; nucleotides not matched to a gene: 4. Germline CDR1 reads MNHEY; CDR2 reads SVGAGI. The CDR3 totals 14 residues. The DNA of the CDR3 is TGTGCCAGCAGATCCACAGGGGCTGGAAACACCATATATTTT. It codes for CASRSTGAGNTIYF.

J is TRBJ1-4 and V is TRBV6-5; D is uncertain. The V end was cut by 0 bases, the J end by 8 bases, with 13 bases between. CDR3 length: 15 residues. The germline V gene has CDR1 MNHEY and CDR2 SVGAGI. The DNA of the CDR3 is TGTGCCAGCAGTTACTCTTTTGCTAATCAAGAAAAACTGTTTTTT. Its protein is CASSYSFANQEKLFF.

The chain carries TRBV28 and TRBJ2-3; 9 nucleotides agree with TRBD2. Germline V gene lookup returns CDR1 MDHEN and CDR2 SYDVKM. J was trimmed by 6 bases and V by 2 bases; bases with no gene match: 12. The CDR3 is made up of 17 amino acids. For the CDR3, the DNA is TGTGCCAGCAGTTTAGGGGCGGGGGGGTTTCTCCAGGATACGCAGTATTTT. Translating gives CASSLGAGGFLQDTQYF.

The chain employs TRBV5-4 and TRBJ2-1, with TRBD2 as a possible D gene (6 bases). V was cut by 2 bases and J by 5 bases, with 11 bases left in between. Germline V gene lookup returns CDR1 SGHNT and CDR2 YYREEE (reference sequence). The CDR3 runs 14 residues. CDR3 in amino acids: CASSFGGADNEQFF. The CDR3 region has the DNA TGTGCCAGCAGCTTTGGCGGGGCGGACAATGAGCAGTTCTTC.

This clone was seen more than once but under ten times. The genes are TRBV4-2 and TRBJ2-1; tentative D call: TRBD2 (5 bases). V was trimmed by 2 bases and J by 6 bases, leaving 8 bases between them. The germline V gene encodes CDR1 LGHNA and CDR2 YNFKEQ. The CDR3 sequence is 13 residues long. Written as DNA, the CDR3 is TGTGCCAGCAGCCAAAAAAGCGGCAATGAGCAGTTCTTC. Residues: CASSQKSGNEQFF.

V usage is TRBV11-2 and J usage is TRBJ1-3; TRBD1 matches at 11 bases. V was pared by 5 bases and J by 16 bases, with 16 bases of the junction left unmatched. The germline V gene has CDR1 SGHAT and CDR2 FQNNGV. This CDR3 comprises 15 residues. In nucleotides, the CDR3 is TGTGCCAGCAGCGCGGACCGGGACAGGGGGGTCGGGGTGTATTTT. Translating gives CASSADRDRGVGVYF.

The chain joins TRBV5-1 to TRBJ2-7; 11 nucleotides match TRBD1. J was trimmed by 6 bases and V by 4 bases; bases with no gene match: 9. CDR1 is SGHRS, CDR2 YFSETQ, per germline. This CDR3 has 15 amino acids. The CDR3 loop reads CASSLMDRGQSEQYF. The CDR3 DNA sequence: TGCGCCAGCAGCCTTATGGACAGGGGGCAGTCCGAGCAGTACTTC.

This rearrangement joins TRBV6-6 to TRBJ2-5; the match to TRBD2 covers 14 bases. J gave up 5 bases and V 4 bases, and 6 bases lay outside the gene matches. The CDR3 length is 16 residues. Germline V gene sequence: CDR1 MNHNY, CDR2 SVGAGI (reference sequence). The CDR3 DNA follows: TGTGCCAGCAGTTCCCGACTAGCGGGGGGGAGGGAGACCCAGTACTTC. Amino acid sequence: CASSSRLAGGRETQYF.

The chain uses TRBV18 and TRBJ1-5; D is undetermined. The V end lost 5 bases, the J end lost 0 bases, and 8 bases lay between the germline ends. The CDR3 has 14 residues. Germline assignment: CDR1 KGHSH and CDR2 LQKENI. The CDR3 here is CASSRTDSNQPQHF. CDR3 DNA: TGTGCCAGCTCAAGAACAGATAGCAATCAGCCCCAGCATTTT. Full variable domain (remainder filled in from reference TRBV18 and TRBJ1-5): NAGVMQNPRHLVRRRGQEARLRCSPMKGHSHVYWYRQLPEEGLKFMVYLQKENIIDESGMPKERFSAEFPKEGPSILRIQQVVRGDSAAYFCASSRTDSNQPQHFGDGTRLSIL.

V is TRBV29-1 and J is TRBJ2-5, with TRBD1 as a possible D gene (6 bases). Germline V lookup: CDR1 SQVTM, CDR2 ANQGSEA. The CDR3 sequence is 15 residues long. Trimming took off 2 bases at V and 1 base at J, with 14 bases between the two ends. CDR3 nucleotide sequence: TGCAGCGTTGAAAGGGGGTCTGGGAGCCAAGAGACCCAGTACTTC. Protein: CSVERGSGSQETQYF.

V gene TRBV6-2 or TRBV6-3 combines with J gene TRBJ1-2; 9 positions agree with TRBD1. J gave up 5 bases and V 5 bases, and 9 bases lay outside the gene matches. The germline V gene has CDR1 MNHEY and CDR2 SVGEGT. The CDR3 has 15 amino acids. In DNA, the CDR3 is TGTGCCAGCAGTCGCCCCGGGACAGGGAATTATGGCTACACCTTC. Residues: CASSRPGTGNYGYTF.

The chain combines TRBV30 with TRBJ2-3, with a tentative D call TRBD2 (6 bases). The CDR3 spans 15 residues. The V gene lost 3 bases and the J gene lost 2 bases, with 15 bases spanning the gap. CDR1 and CDR2 from the germline V gene are GTSNPN and SVGIG (reference sequence). CDR3: CAWSRNAGNTDTQYF. CDR3 sequence (DNA): TGTGCCTGGAGCAGAAACGCGGGGAACACAGATACGCAGTATTTT. Based on the CDR3 plus reference TRBV30 and TRBJ2-3, the full variable domain is SQTIHQWPATLVQPVGSPLSLECTVEGTSNPNLYWYRQAAGRGLQLLFYSVGIGQISSEVPQNLSASRPQDRQFILSSKKLLLSDSGFYLCAWSRNAGNTDTQYFGPGTRLTVL.

This clone was counted a few times. V gene TRBV6-5 combines with J gene TRBJ1-2, with 8 bases matching TRBD1. The CDR3 has 15 amino acids. Germline V lookup: CDR1 MNHEY, CDR2 SVGAGI. V gave up 6 bases and J gave up 1 base; unmatched junction bases: 7. CDR3 amino acids: CASRLTGGDNYGYTF. In DNA form, the CDR3 reads TGTGCCAGCAGACTAACAGGGGGTGATAACTATGGCTACACCTTC.

The chain is built from TRBV9 and TRBJ2-7; 7 nucleotides match TRBD1. Germline CDR1 and CDR2: SGDLS and YYNGEE. Trimming cost V 0 bases and J 3 bases; bases outside gene matches: 3. This CDR3 has 14 residues. The CDR3 here is CASSVGQGGYEQYF. CDR3 DNA sequence: TGTGCCAGCAGCGTAGGACAGGGTGGCTACGAGCAGTACTTC. Combining the CDR3 with reference TRBV9 and TRBJ2-7 gives the whole variable domain DSGVTQTPKHLITATGQRVTLRCSPRSGDLSVYWYQQSLDQGLQFLIQYYNGEERAKGNILERFSAQQFPDLHSELNLSSLELGDSALYFCASSVGQGGYEQYFGPGTRLTVT.

The rearrangement links TRBV11-2 to TRBJ2-3; TRBD2 agrees at 8 bases. The V gene's germline CDR1 is SGHAT and CDR2 FQNNGV. With 5 bases clipped from V and 8 bases from J, the junction kept 9 bases outside the gene matches. The length of the CDR3 is 14 residues. DNA of the CDR3: TGTGCCAGCAGCACCCCACCTCTAGCGGGTACGCAGTATTTT. Translating gives CASSTPPLAGTQYF.